The 26 T cell receptor beta chains below were found in one sample sequenced in a study of blood T cells in healthy people across ages. Then a second PCR, running roughly 7 to 11 cycles, was carried out with a sample-barcoded 5' primer and a J-beta primer mix. TCRdb re-called the 5' RACE reads through MiXCR, storing one row per CDR3 protein. The sample includes roughly 1.5 million distinct CDR3 sequences, about 45% of them seen just once. Sequencing was performed on blood. The source of these receptors is a woman between 18 and 29 years old in good health.

The chain has TRBV27 and TRBJ1-1; no definite D call. Trimming took off 4 bases at V and 2 bases at J, with 11 bases between the two ends. The CDR3 is 14 residues long. Looked up from germline, CDR1 is MNHEY and CDR2 is SMNVEV (reference sequence). Here the CDR3 DNA reads TGTGCCAGCAGTTACGGCCTAAGTAACACTGAAGCTTTCTTT. It encodes CASSYGLSNTEAFF.

In this sample, this clonotype turned up many times. This rearrangement joins TRBV7-2 to TRBJ1-2, with 7 bases lining up with TRBD1. There are 16 residues in the CDR3. Germline V gives CDR1 SGHTA, CDR2 FQGNSA. V trimming: 1 base; J trimming: 4 bases; junction bases outside the gene matches: 9. In DNA form, the CDR3 reads TGTGCCAGCAGCTTAGTTACGGCAGGGGGGGTCTATGGCTACACCTTC. Protein: CASSLVTAGGVYGYTF. Together with reference TRBV7-2 and TRBJ1-2, the CDR3 gives the full variable domain: GAGVSQSPSNKVTEKGKDVELRCDPISGHTALYWYRQSLGQGLEFLIYFQGNSAPDKSGLPSDRFSAERTGGSVSTLTIQRTQQEDSAVYLCASSLVTAGGVYGYTFGSGTRLTVV.

The chain links TRBV28 to TRBJ2-7, with 14 bases that match TRBD2. Germline-derived CDR1 and CDR2 are MDHEN and SYDVKM. The CDR3 has 16 amino acids. The trim removed 3 bases at V and 7 bases at J, leaving 8 bases unmatched. The CDR3 here is CASSLVGLAGDNEQYF. DNA of the CDR3: TGTGCCAGCAGTTTGGTGGGACTAGCGGGAGATAATGAGCAGTACTTC.

This clonotype was seen only a few times. This rearrangement joins TRBV5-1 to TRBJ1-4, with TRBD1 as a possible D gene (5 bases). The germline V gene encodes CDR1 SGHRS and CDR2 YFSETQ. Trimming took off 0 bases at V and 8 bases at J, with 17 bases between the two ends. This CDR3 comprises 16 residues. CDR3 sequence reads: CASSLAGAGQDEKLFF. In DNA, the CDR3 is TGCGCCAGCAGCTTGGCTGGGGCAGGGCAGGACGAAAAACTGTTTTTT.

The chain links TRBV6-1 to TRBJ1-1; D gene unclear. Germline CDR1 and CDR2: MNHNS and SASEGT. The CDR3 extends over 14 amino acids. Trimming left V 11 bases short and J 4 bases short, with 20 bases between. The CDR3 is CAGTTLRGGTEAFF. As DNA, the CDR3 is TGTGCCGGAACTACTCTTCGGGGAGGCACTGAAGCTTTCTTT.

This clonotype was seen a few times. V is TRBV7-9 and J is TRBJ1-1; D remains unclear. The germline V gene encodes CDR1 SEHNR and CDR2 FQNEAQ (reference sequence). The CDR3 totals 12 residues. V lost 3 bases, J lost 3 bases, and 5 bases lay in between. The CDR3 reads CASSFSDTEAFF. In DNA, the CDR3 is TGTGCCAGCAGCTTCAGCGACACTGAAGCTTTCTTT.

The table lists this clonotype with a few counts. The J gene is TRBJ2-1, the V gene TRBV13, with 7 bases lining up with TRBD1. The CDR3 has 13 amino acids. After removal of 5 bases from V and 7 bases from J, the junction contained 5 bases not matched to a gene. Per germline, CDR1 PRHDT and CDR2 FYEKMQ (reference sequence). The CDR3 nucleotides read TGTGCCAGCAGCGCAAACAGGGGAAATGAGCAGTTCTTC. This codes for CASSANRGNEQFF. The complete variable domain, with remaining parts taken from reference TRBV13 and TRBJ2-1, reads AAGVIQSPRHLIKEKRETATLKCYPIPRHDTVYWYQQGPGQDPQFLISFYEKMQSDKGSIPDRFSAQQFSDYHSELNMSSLELGDSALYFCASSANRGNEQFFGPGTRLTVL.

This clonotype appeared once. Possible read error: a much larger clone is one base away. This chain joins TRBV20-1 and TRBJ2-3; 7 positions match TRBD2. CDR1 and CDR2 (germline): DFQATT, SNEGSKA (reference sequence). The CDR3 sequence is 15 residues long. The CDR3: CSALPGGSSTDTRYF. The DNA for the CDR3 is TGCAGTGCTCTCCCGGGCGGGAGTAGCACAGATACGCGGTATTTT.

The chain couples TRBV7-2 to TRBJ2-3; 10 positions agree with TRBD2. CDR1 is SGHTA and CDR2 is FQGNSA in the germline V gene. This CDR3 is 19 amino acids long. J lost 2 bases, V lost 5 bases, and 16 bases had no gene match. CDR3 in DNA: TGTGCCAGCAGCCTGAGCGGGGGGGCCGGTTCAAAGGACACAGATACGCAGTATTTT. This sequence encodes CASSLSGGAGSKDTDTQYF.

This clonotype was recorded a few times. The V call is TRBV9, the J call TRBJ2-2; 8 bases are a match to TRBD1. J lost 6 bases, V lost 0 bases, and 7 bases had no gene match. CDR3 size: 16 residues. Germline V CDR1 and CDR2: SGDLS, YYNGEE. CDR3 protein: CASSVATGGVSGELFF. As DNA, the CDR3 is TGTGCCAGCAGCGTAGCAACAGGGGGAGTTTCCGGGGAGCTGTTTTTT.

This chain uses TRBV6-1 with TRBJ1-2; no reliable D call. Germline CDR1 is MNHNS and CDR2 is SASEGT. The CDR3 is 15 amino acids. V gave up 6 bases and J gave up 5 bases, with 19 bases separating them. The CDR3 nucleotides are TGTGCCAGCAGCGCCAGAAGGAGTTTCATTTATGGCTACACCTTC. Translated, it gives CASSARRSFIYGYTF.

The rearrangement uses TRBV2 and TRBJ2-6, with no clear D. CDR1 and CDR2 (germline): SNHLY, FYNNEI. V dropped 7 bases and J dropped 1 base, with 11 bases sitting between them. This CDR3 is 15 amino acids long. CDR3 region: CASTPTGSGANVLTF. In nucleotides, the CDR3 is TGTGCCAGCACTCCAACCGGATCTGGGGCCAACGTCCTGACTTTC.

This clonotype was counted between two and nine times. The V call is TRBV7-9, the J call TRBJ1-1, with a possible D match to TRBD1 (5 bases). Germline V gene lookup returns CDR1 SEHNR and CDR2 FQNEAQ (reference sequence). Between the trimmed V and J ends, which lost 1 base and 9 bases, there was a span of 12 bases. This CDR3 has 13 amino acids. CDR3: CASSLGDYYQAFF. Written as DNA, the CDR3 is TGTGCCAGCAGCTTAGGGGACTATTACCAAGCTTTCTTT. The full variable domain, completed using reference TRBV7-9 and TRBJ1-1, is DTGVSQNPRHKITKRGQNVTFRCDPISEHNRLYWYRQTLGQGPEFLTYFQNEAQLEKSRLLSDRFSAERPKGSFSTLEIQRTEQGDSAMYLCASSLGDYYQAFFGQGTRLTVV.

The CDR3 loop is CASSLYGEGVGELFF. CDR3 DNA sequence: TGTGCCAGCAGTTTATACGGGGAGGGAGTCGGGGAGCTGTTTTTT. The V and J genes are TRBV28 and TRBJ2-2; 7 nucleotides agree with TRBD2. Germline values: CDR1 MDHEN, CDR2 SYDVKM. The V and J ends lost 1 base and 7 bases, in that order; junction bases with no gene match: 6. The CDR3 is 15 amino acids.

This clonotype turned up a few times. The chain combines TRBV13 with TRBJ1-2; no firm D call. V was shortened by 2 bases and J by 0 bases, with 10 bases between the two germline ends. Germline lookup yields CDR1 PRHDT and CDR2 FYEKMQ (reference sequence). This CDR3 is 15 amino acids long. The chain's CDR3 is CASSLRALANYGYTF. For the CDR3, the DNA is TGTGCCAGCAGCTTAAGGGCCCTCGCTAACTATGGCTACACCTTC.

This clonotype appeared a few times. V and J are TRBV20-1 and TRBJ2-7; D call uncertain. Germline V gene lookup returns CDR1 DFQATT and CDR2 SNEGSKA (reference sequence). Trimming removed 3 bases at V and 5 bases at J, with 14 bases between. The CDR3 is 13 residues long. The CDR3 nucleotides are TGCAGTGCTAGCCCACAGCGATTCAACGAGCAGTACTTC. This gives the protein CSASPQRFNEQYF.

The V call is TRBV12-3 or TRBV12-4, the J call TRBJ2-1; perhaps TRBD1 as D (6 bases). This CDR3 comprises 14 residues. With 3 bases removed from V and 10 bases from J, the gap between germline ends came to 16 bases. In DNA form, the CDR3 reads TGTGCCAGCAGTTTGGGGACATCCACAGACGAGCAGTTCTTC. It is translated as CASSLGTSTDEQFF.

The chain combines TRBV9 with TRBJ2-1; no reliable D call. Germline V gene lookup returns CDR1 SGDLS and CDR2 YYNGEE. Trimming pared 3 bases from V and 5 bases from J, leaving 12 bases between. This CDR3 region has 14 residues. The CDR3, as DNA: TGTGCCAGCAGCGACCTCGGAGCTGACAATGAGCAGTTCTTC. This gives the protein CASSDLGADNEQFF.

The CDR3 loop is CASRFPDRVITEQFF. CDR3 nucleotide sequence: TGTGCCAGCAGATTCCCCGACAGGGTAATCACTGAGCAGTTCTTC. This chain joins TRBV7-2 and TRBJ2-1, with 7 bases fitting TRBD1. CDR1 and CDR2 from the germline V gene are SGHTA and FQGNSA. Trimming took 6 bases from V and 9 from J; bases not matched to a gene: 14. The CDR3 is 15 amino acids.

In its sample, this clonotype was seen a few times. The chain has TRBV6-6 and TRBJ2-7; D might be TRBD2 (6 bases). Germline V gene data show CDR1 as MNHNY and CDR2 as SVGAGI (reference sequence). Trimming removed 5 bases from V and 4 bases from J, with 18 bases in between. This CDR3 is 15 amino acids long. In DNA form, the CDR3 reads TGTGCCAGCAGTCCGGGTCGGGACTTCTCATACGAGCAGTACTTC. As protein: CASSPGRDFSYEQYF.

This clonotype was detected a few times. The J gene is TRBJ2-1, the V gene TRBV4-3, with TRBD2 identical over 9 bases. Trimming at V came to 5 bases and at J to 9 bases, leaving 5 bases not matched to a gene. This CDR3 region has 13 residues. The germline V gene encodes CDR1 LGHNA and CDR2 YSLEER. The CDR3 region is CASSFSGRGEQFF. The CDR3 nucleotides read TGCGCCAGCAGCTTTAGCGGGAGAGGTGAGCAGTTCTTC.

The genes are TRBV3-1 and TRBJ1-2; TRBD1 might be the D (5 bases). V was shortened by 3 bases and J by 5 bases, with 16 bases between the two germline ends. The germline gives CDR1 LGHDT, CDR2 YNNKEL (reference sequence). The CDR3 sequence is 15 residues long. CDR3 amino acids: CASSQHRDSAYGYTF. CDR3 nucleotide sequence: TGTGCCAGCAGCCAGCATCGTGACAGCGCTTATGGCTACACCTTC.

The chain couples TRBV12-5 to TRBJ1-5, with D unclear. CDR3 length: 11 amino acids. CDR1 is LGHNT and CDR2 is FRNRAP in the germline V gene. Deletions cut 6 bases from V and 9 bases from J, with 9 bases between. In DNA form, the CDR3 reads TGTGCTAGTGGACACCACTGGCCCCAGCATTTT. Encoded protein: CASGHHWPQHF.

This chain links TRBV20-1 with TRBJ2-5; D is undetermined. CDR1 DFQATT and CDR2 SNEGSKA come from the germline V gene (reference sequence). This CDR3 spans 10 amino acids. Deletions cut 5 bases from V and 11 bases from J, with 12 bases between. This CDR3 is CSAGVQEQYF. In DNA form, the CDR3 reads TGCAGTGCTGGGGTTCAAGAGCAGTACTTC.

This clonotype has a handful of counts. The CDR3 nucleotides read TGCGCCAGCAGCCAGCATCCCGAATCCTACAATGAGCAGTTCTTC. Protein sequence: CASSQHPESYNEQFF. This chain links TRBV4-1 with TRBJ2-1; no clear D. This CDR3 region has 15 residues. Per the germline V gene, CDR1 is MGHRA and CDR2 is YSYEKL. V lost 3 bases and J lost 1, with 10 bases in between.

The chain is built from TRBV9 and TRBJ1-2; 10 bases are a match to TRBD1. This CDR3 is 15 amino acids long. The V segment lost 3 bases and the J segment 2 bases; nucleotides outside the gene matches: 4. Germline lookup yields CDR1 SGDLS and CDR2 YYNGEE. The chain's CDR3 is CASSAGQGRNYGYTF. For the CDR3, the DNA is TGTGCCAGCAGCGCGGGACAGGGGAGGAACTATGGCTACACCTTC.